The next 18 T cell receptor beta chains were all read from a single sample in a study of blood T cell repertoires in COVID-19. The table came from immunoSEQ multiplex PCR; TCRdb's copy has only in-frame clones and leaves some out. The data show about 320,000 clones, approximately 88% seen once. The sequencing input was PBMCs or T cells enriched from blood (not recorded which). Receptor source: a man aged 25-40 years who had recovered from COVID-19.

The chain employs TRBV28 and TRBJ2-1; D is undetermined. The V gene's germline CDR1 is MDHEN and CDR2 SYDVKM. The V gene lost 4 bases and the J gene lost 10 bases, with 11 bases spanning the gap. This CDR3 has 12 amino acids. As DNA, the CDR3 is TGTGCCAGCAGTTCAAACGATAGAGAGCAGTTCTTC. Protein: CASSSNDREQFF.

This clone was seen only once. The chain employs TRBV9 and TRBJ2-7, with D perhaps matching TRBD2 (7 bases). The CDR3 is 16 amino acids. The germline V and J ends were trimmed by 6 bases and 0 bases, with 19 bases remaining between them. Germline V lookup: CDR1 SGDLS, CDR2 YYNGEE. In nucleotides, the CDR3 is TGTGCCAGCACCGAGGGGGGGGACGGCTACTCCTACGAGCAGTACTTC. This encodes CASTEGGDGYSYEQYF.

The chain has TRBV23-1 and TRBJ1-5; D not certain. TRBV23-1 is an ORF for which the function is uncertain. Trimming stripped 6 bases from V and 0 bases from J, with 9 bases between. The CDR3 totals 14 residues. CDR3 region: CASRPTPSNQPQHF. CDR3 bases: TGCGCCAGCAGACCGACACCTAGCAATCAGCCCCAGCATTTT.

This clone was detected once. The CDR3 region is CASSPPPMGADTQYF. In DNA form, the CDR3 reads TGCGCCAGCAGCCCACCCCCGATGGGAGCAGATACGCAGTATTTT. The chain links TRBV5-1 to TRBJ2-3, with D possibly matching TRBD2 (5 bases). Germline CDR1 and CDR2: SGHRS and YFSETQ. The CDR3 covers 15 residues. Trimming shortened V by 4 bases and J by 4 bases, and 16 bases separated the two germline ends.

This CDR3 reads CSGSYRGGEQYF. For the CDR3, the DNA is TGCAGCGGATCTTACAGGGGAGGCGAGCAGTACTTC. The chain uses TRBV29-1 and TRBJ2-7, with D possibly TRBD1 on 7 matching bases. V dropped 7 bases and J dropped 6 bases, with 16 bases sitting between them. Germline V CDR1 and CDR2: SQVTM, ANQGSEA. CDR3 size: 12 residues.

This clone was seen only a few times. The rearrangement links TRBV2 to TRBJ1-1; possible D gene TRBD1, 6 bases. Germline V gene sequence: CDR1 SNHLY, CDR2 FYNNEI. The CDR3 is made up of 14 amino acids. The V end lost 3 bases, the J end lost 6 bases, and 14 bases lay between the germline ends. Here the CDR3 reads CASSDWGLGSEAFF. DNA of the CDR3: TGTGCCAGCAGTGATTGGGGGCTCGGGTCTGAAGCTTTCTTT.

The V call is TRBV7-8, the J call TRBJ2-2, with TRBD1 as a possible D gene (7 bases). V was trimmed by 4 bases and J by 4 bases, leaving 13 bases between them. The CDR3 has 15 amino acids. CDR1 is SGHVS, CDR2 FQNEAQ, per germline. The CDR3 DNA is TGTGCCAGCAGCTCGCGGCAGGGGGGCACCGGGGAGCTGTTTTTT. This translates into CASSSRQGGTGELFF.

A single count supports this clone. This chain joins TRBV5-1 and TRBJ1-4, with 9 bases matching TRBD1. Trimming cost V 0 bases and J 7 bases; bases outside gene matches: 4. Germline V gene data show CDR1 as SGHRS and CDR2 as YFSETQ. CDR3 length: 15 residues. The CDR3 protein is CASSLGDREIEKLFF. CDR3 in DNA: TGCGCCAGCAGCTTGGGGGACAGGGAGATTGAAAAACTGTTTTTT.

The genes are TRBV9 and TRBJ1-5, with D perhaps matching TRBD1 (5 bases). CDR1 and CDR2 (germline): SGDLS, YYNGEE. The V and J ends lost 0 bases and 7 bases respectively, with 11 bases between them. This CDR3 is built from 14 residues. The CDR3 coding sequence is TGTGCCAGCAGCGTAGGGGGGACTAACCAGCCCCAGCATTTT. Protein: CASSVGGTNQPQHF.

The chain employs TRBV5-1 and TRBJ2-1, with 12 bases lining up with TRBD2. The germline gives CDR1 SGHRS, CDR2 YFSETQ. V dropped 4 bases and J dropped 15; count of bases not matched to a gene: 11. This CDR3 has 14 amino acids. The CDR3 here is CASSPATSGGFLFF. DNA of the CDR3: TGCGCCAGCAGCCCGGCGACTAGCGGGGGATTTTTGTTCTTC.

This clone has a single count. The J gene is TRBJ1-1, the V gene TRBV5-5, with D perhaps matching TRBD1 (6 bases). Between the trimmed V and J ends, which lost 0 bases and 7 bases, there was a span of 13 bases. Germline CDR1 reads SGHKS; CDR2 reads YYEKEE (reference sequence). CDR3 length equals 14 residues. CDR3 residues: CASSLAPGQFEAFF. CDR3 nucleotides: TGTGCCAGCAGCTTGGCCCCGGGACAATTTGAAGCTTTCTTT.

The chain combines TRBV7-9 with TRBJ1-5; TRBD1 agrees at 12 bases. There are 16 residues in the CDR3. The germline V gene encodes CDR1 SEHNR and CDR2 FQNEAQ (reference sequence). The V and J ends lost 1 base and 6 bases, in that order; junction bases with no gene match: 4. In nucleotides, the CDR3 is TGTGCCAGCAGCTTAGAAGGGACAGGGGGCGTTCAGCCCCAGCATTTT. It codes for CASSLEGTGGVQPQHF. Full variable domain (remainder filled in from reference TRBV7-9 and TRBJ1-5): DTGVSQNPRHKITKRGQNVTFRCDPISEHNRLYWYRQTLGQGPEFLTYFQNEAQLEKSRLLSDRFSAERPKGSFSTLEIQRTEQGDSAMYLCASSLEGTGGVQPQHFGDGTRLSIL.

The rearrangement uses TRBV7-9 and TRBJ1-2; perhaps TRBD1 as D (5 bases). The CDR3 length is 17 residues. The germline V gene has CDR1 SEHNR and CDR2 FQNEAQ (reference sequence). Trimming removed 3 bases from V and 1 base from J, with 18 bases in between. The CDR3 bases are TGTGCCAGCAGCTTGGGTGGTAGGGGTCCTCTTAACTATGGCTACACCTTC. Translating gives CASSLGGRGPLNYGYTF.

The chain links TRBV11-2 to TRBJ1-1; D call uncertain. The CDR3 has 13 residues. Germline V lookup: CDR1 SGHAT, CDR2 FQNNGV. Trimming took off 5 bases at V and 4 bases at J, with 11 bases between the two ends. CDR3 nucleotides: TGTGCCAGCAGCCCTGCGAGGTCCACTGAAGCTTTCTTT. Encoded protein: CASSPARSTEAFF. Full variable domain (rest looked up from reference TRBV11-2 and TRBJ1-1): EAGVAQSPRYKIIEKRQSVAFWCNPISGHATLYWYQQILGQGPKLLIQFQNNGVVDDSQLPKDRFSAERLKGVDSTLKIQPAKLEDSAVYLCASSPARSTEAFFGQGTRLTVV.

The gene calls are TRBV27 and TRBJ2-7; the match to TRBD1 covers 7 bases. CDR3 length: 15 amino acids. Germline CDR1 is MNHEY and CDR2 is SMNVEV (reference sequence). V was pared by 5 bases and J by 4 bases, with 11 bases of the junction left unmatched. For the CDR3, the DNA is TGTGCCAGCAGTCCCCCGGACAGGATTGAGTACGAGCAGTACTTC. Protein sequence: CASSPPDRIEYEQYF.

The chain couples TRBV27 to TRBJ2-2; D remains ambiguous. The V and J ends lost 1 base and 0 bases respectively, with 3 bases between them. The germline CDR1 and CDR2 sequences are MNHEY and SMNVEV (reference sequence). This CDR3 has 14 residues. Here the CDR3 DNA reads TGTGCCAGCAGTTTATTCTCGAACACCGGGGAGCTGTTTTTT. Its translation is CASSLFSNTGELFF.

This chain uses TRBV3-1 (or the pseudogene TRBV3-2) with TRBJ1-2; a possible D gene is TRBD1 (6 bases). V was shortened by 3 bases and J by 7 bases, with 12 bases between the two germline ends. The CDR3 spans 13 residues. Germline V CDR1 and CDR2: LGHDT, YNNKEL (reference sequence). In DNA, the CDR3 is TGTGCCAGCAGCCAGTTTTCAGGGGCTGGCTACACCTTC. Protein product: CASSQFSGAGYTF.

The chain employs TRBV11-2 and TRBJ1-4, with D possibly being TRBD1 (6 bases). Germline assignment: CDR1 SGHAT and CDR2 FQNNGV. CDR3 length: 11 amino acids. V was pared by 5 bases and J by 13 bases, with 11 bases between. CDR3 loop: CASSLQGRLFF. DNA for the CDR3: TGTGCCAGCAGCCTACAGGGCCGACTGTTTTTT.